This TCR beta chain stems from a study of cytomegalovirus exposure and HLA in healthy donors. Turning to this clone: Its antigen is currently unknown.

PCR primers comprised 60 Vbeta and 13 Jbeta primers. Data came from immunoSEQ multiplex PCR; TCRdb stores just in-frame clones and leaves some out. Seen in this sample are tens of thousands of clones; the ten most common clones hold 4.5%. This CDR3 comprises 13 residues. CDR1 is KGHSH, CDR2 LQKENI, per germline. J lost 4 bases, V lost 3 bases, and 1 base had no gene match. Findings of the study overall: A prior analysis recorded that most TCR beta V segments were productive about 87% or about 30% of the time. Several top significant clusters appeared, in a later analysis, to be linked to common viral pathogens.

The sequenced sample consisted of PBMCs. This sequence was found in a middle-aged woman in good health and CMV-seropositive. The chain is built from TRBV18 and TRBJ1-2, with 8 bases identical to TRBD1. CDR3 region: CASSPGQAYGYTF. The DNA of the CDR3 is TGTGCCAGCTCACCGGGACAGGCCTATGGCTACACCTTC.